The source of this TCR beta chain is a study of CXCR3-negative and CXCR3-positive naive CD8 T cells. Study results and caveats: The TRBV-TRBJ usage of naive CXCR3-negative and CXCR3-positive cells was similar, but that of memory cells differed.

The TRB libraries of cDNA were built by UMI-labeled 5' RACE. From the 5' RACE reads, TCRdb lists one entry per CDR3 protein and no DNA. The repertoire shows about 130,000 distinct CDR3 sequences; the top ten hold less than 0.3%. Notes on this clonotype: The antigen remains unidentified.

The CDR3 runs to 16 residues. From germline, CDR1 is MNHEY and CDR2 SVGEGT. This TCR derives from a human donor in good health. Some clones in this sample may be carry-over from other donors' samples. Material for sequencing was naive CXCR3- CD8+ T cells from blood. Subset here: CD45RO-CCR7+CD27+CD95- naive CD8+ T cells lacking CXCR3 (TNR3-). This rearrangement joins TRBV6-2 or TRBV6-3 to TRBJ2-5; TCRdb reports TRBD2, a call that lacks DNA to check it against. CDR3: CASSLSSRTSGETQYF.